These 27 T cell receptor beta chains share one sample of origin, sequenced in a study of cytomegalovirus exposure and HLA in healthy donors. This table comes from immunoSEQ multiplex PCR, and its TCRdb copy is limited to in-frame clones, with some not included. Among 65,000 to 95,000 clones, around 95% were seen once, and the ten largest hold over 3%. The sample taken for sequencing was PBMCs. These receptors were obtained from a man aged 18 to 30 in good health and CMV-seronegative.

This clone was seen just once. This chain joins TRBV9 and TRBJ1-1, with 8 bases aligning to TRBD1. There are 15 residues in the CDR3. The germline V gene has CDR1 SGDLS and CDR2 YYNGEE. With 4 bases clipped from V and 4 bases from J, the junction kept 9 bases outside the gene matches. The CDR3 region has the DNA TGTGCCAGCAGCTCCTCAGGGGGCGCGGGCACTGAAGCTTTCTTT. Translating it yields CASSSSGGAGTEAFF. The full variable domain, its missing parts supplied by reference TRBV9 and TRBJ1-1, is DSGVTQTPKHLITATGQRVTLRCSPRSGDLSVYWYQQSLDQGLQFLIQYYNGEERAKGNILERFSAQQFPDLHSELNLSSLELGDSALYFCASSSSGGAGTEAFFGQGTRLTVV.

The V and J genes are TRBV7-8 and TRBJ1-2; the match to TRBD1 covers 8 bases. The CDR3 is 15 residues long. The junction had 8 bases not matched to a gene; V was cut back by 4 bases and J by 4 bases. Germline CDR1 reads SGHVS; CDR2 reads FQNEAQ. The CDR3 DNA follows: TGTGCCAGCAGCTATACCGACACAGGGGGCTATGGCTACACCTTC. Translated, it gives CASSYTDTGGYGYTF. The whole variable domain, remainder taken from reference TRBV7-8 and TRBJ1-2, is GAGVSQSPRYKVAKRGQDVALRCDPISGHVSLFWYQQALGQGPEFLTYFQNEAQLDKSGLPSDRFFAERPEGSVSTLKIQRTQQEDSAVYLCASSYTDTGGYGYTFGSGTRLTVV.

The rearrangement joins TRBV27 to TRBJ2-2; tentatively, D is TRBD2 (6 bases). V lost 5 bases and J lost 0, with 16 bases in between. Per germline, CDR1 MNHEY and CDR2 SMNVEV (reference sequence). CDR3 size: 17 residues. CDR3 amino acids: CASSPGGANANTGELFF. In DNA, the CDR3 is TGTGCCAGCAGTCCAGGCGGGGCAAACGCGAACACCGGGGAGCTGTTTTTT.

V usage is TRBV20-1 and J usage is TRBJ2-3, with D possibly matching TRBD2 (5 bases). V shed 7 bases and J shed 6 bases, with 11 bases lying between them. In germline, CDR1 is DFQATT, CDR2 SNEGSKA (reference sequence). The CDR3 runs to 11 residues. The CDR3 here is CSVLAQDTQYF. CDR3 sequence (DNA): TGCAGTGTTTTAGCGCAGGATACGCAGTATTTT.

This chain joins TRBV28 and TRBJ1-2; D is possibly TRBD1 (6 bases). The CDR3 totals 14 residues. Germline loops: CDR1 MDHEN, CDR2 SYDVKM. Trimming cost V 1 base and J 12 bases, with 18 bases left between them. The CDR3 DNA is TGTGCCAGCAGTTTATTGGACAGTCGTAGGGTTCACACCTTC. This translates into CASSLLDSRRVHTF.

The chain joins TRBV7-9 to TRBJ1-1, with TRBD1 as a possible D gene (6 bases). Germline values: CDR1 SEHNR, CDR2 FQNEAQ (reference sequence). The CDR3 sequence is 13 residues long. V was clipped by 5 bases and J by 1 base, with 8 bases between them. CDR3: CASSGQRNTEAFF. The CDR3 DNA follows: TGTGCCAGCAGCGGACAGAGGAACACTGAAGCTTTCTTT.

This clone was seen just once. The CDR3 here is CSVEGGTDTQYF. The CDR3 DNA follows: TGCAGCGTTGAGGGGGGAACAGATACGCAGTATTTT. The rearrangement links TRBV29-1 to TRBJ2-3, with D maybe TRBD2 (6 bases). The CDR3 sequence is 12 residues long. Germline lookup yields CDR1 SQVTM and CDR2 ANQGSEA. Trimming stripped 3 bases from V and 3 bases from J, with 7 bases between.

The chain has TRBV7-9 and TRBJ1-1, with TRBD1 as a possible D gene (5 bases). V was shortened by 6 bases and J by 2 bases, with 16 bases between the two germline ends. The CDR3 length is 15 residues. Germline values: CDR1 SEHNR, CDR2 FQNEAQ (reference sequence). CDR3 amino acids: CASRPVDSLNTEAFF. CDR3 sequence (DNA): TGTGCCAGCAGACCCGTCGACAGCCTTAACACTGAAGCTTTCTTT.

The V gene is TRBV19, the J gene TRBJ1-1; perhaps TRBD1 as D (6 bases). Germline lookup yields CDR1 LNHDA and CDR2 SQIVND (reference sequence). V lost 9 bases, J lost 0 bases, and 20 bases lay in between. The CDR3 is 16 residues long. CDR3 region: CASIRGGISMNTEAFF. As DNA, the CDR3 is TGTGCCAGCATCAGGGGCGGTATTTCTATGAACACTGAAGCTTTCTTT.

J is TRBJ1-2 and V is TRBV5-1; D is unclear. The V gene lost 4 bases and the J gene lost 11 bases, with 21 bases spanning the gap. CDR1 is SGHRS, CDR2 YFSETQ, per germline. The CDR3 runs to 14 residues. The CDR3 sequence is CASSPNGGVSGYTF. In DNA, the CDR3 is TGCGCCAGCAGCCCAAATGGCGGGGTATCGGGTTACACCTTC.

As regards this clone: A read error may account for a junction end that differs from germline. J is TRBJ1-1 and V is TRBV27; TRBD1 aligns across 10 bases. The CDR3 totals 15 residues. Germline V lookup: CDR1 MNHEY, CDR2 SMNVEV (reference sequence). The CDR3 DNA reads TGTGCCAGCAGTTTTGGGACAGGGGACGACACTGAAACTTTCTTT. The encoded protein is CASSFGTGDDTETFF.

This sequence joins TRBV11-2 and TRBJ2-1; TRBD1 aligns across 7 bases. The CDR3 runs to 13 residues. The ends lost 4 bases at V and 5 bases at J; junction bases unmatched: 2. Per germline, CDR1 SGHAT and CDR2 FQNNGV. CDR3 loop: CASSWDRNNEQFF. The CDR3 region has the DNA TGTGCCAGCAGCTGGGACAGAAACAATGAGCAGTTCTTC.

The CDR3 region has the DNA TGTGCCTGGAGTACGGCAGGGCATAAGGGCAATCAGCCCCAGCATTTT. Its translation: CAWSTAGHKGNQPQHF. The chain couples TRBV30 to TRBJ1-5; perhaps TRBD1 as D (5 bases). Trimming removed 2 bases from V and 2 bases from J, with 16 bases in between. The V gene's germline CDR1 is GTSNPN and CDR2 SVGIG (reference sequence). The CDR3 loop spans 16 amino acids. Drawing the rest from reference TRBV30 and TRBJ1-5, the complete variable domain is SQTIHQWPATLVQPVGSPLSLECTVEGTSNPNLYWYRQAAGRGLQLLFYSVGIGQISSEVPQNLSASRPQDRQFILSSKKLLLSDSGFYLCAWSTAGHKGNQPQHFGDGTRLSIL.

This clone has only one observation. The J gene is TRBJ1-2, the V gene TRBV7-9; D gene unclear. There are 13 residues in the CDR3. Per germline, CDR1 SEHNR and CDR2 FQNEAQ (reference sequence). V lost 5 bases to trimming and J lost 1 base, with 8 bases between them. The CDR3 region is CASSTTGNYGYTF. Here the CDR3 DNA reads TGTGCCAGCAGCACGACGGGTAACTATGGCTACACCTTC.

This clone showed up just once. The chain carries TRBV30 and TRBJ1-1; D uncertain. The germline CDR1 and CDR2 sequences are GTSNPN and SVGIG (reference sequence). V was pared by 2 bases and J by 0 bases, with 7 bases between. The CDR3 runs 13 residues. CDR3 nucleotides: TGTGCCTGGAGTAGAGGGCTGAACACTGAAGCTTTCTTT. It is translated as CAWSRGLNTEAFF.

V usage is TRBV5-1 and J usage is TRBJ2-3, with D possibly being TRBD2 (5 bases). Per germline, CDR1 SGHRS and CDR2 YFSETQ. The CDR3 spans 16 residues. V was trimmed by 6 bases and J by 0 bases, leaving 17 bases between them. In DNA, the CDR3 is TGCGCCAGCAACCCGCGGACTCAGACTAGCACAGATACGCAGTATTTT. As protein: CASNPRTQTSTDTQYF.

This chain uses TRBV30 with TRBJ1-1, with D possibly being TRBD1 (5 bases). The CDR3 length is 14 residues. Trimming left V 4 bases short and J 0 bases short, with 12 bases between. The germline V gene has CDR1 GTSNPN and CDR2 SVGIG (reference sequence). CDR3 sequence reads: CAWTPMGLNTEAFF. CDR3 sequence (DNA): TGTGCCTGGACCCCAATGGGGCTGAACACTGAAGCTTTCTTT. Full variable domain (remainder filled in from reference TRBV30 and TRBJ1-1): SQTIHQWPATLVQPVGSPLSLECTVEGTSNPNLYWYRQAAGRGLQLLFYSVGIGQISSEVPQNLSASRPQDRQFILSSKKLLLSDSGFYLCAWTPMGLNTEAFFGQGTRLTVV.

This clone occurred a few times. The rearrangement links TRBV6-5 to TRBJ1-2; the match to TRBD1 covers 8 bases. With 5 bases clipped from V and 7 bases from J, the junction kept 9 bases outside the gene matches. The CDR3 runs 14 residues. Germline V lookup: CDR1 MNHEY, CDR2 SVGAGI. The CDR3, as DNA: TGTGCCAGCAGTCCCCGGACAGGGACGGGTGGCTACACCTTC. It codes for CASSPRTGTGGYTF.

This rearrangement joins TRBV6-5 to TRBJ1-1; D perhaps matches TRBD1 (6 bases). The V gene lost 3 bases and the J gene lost 2 bases, with 13 bases spanning the gap. Germline-derived CDR1 and CDR2 are MNHEY and SVGAGI. The length of the CDR3 is 15 residues. The chain's CDR3 is CASSYTGTLNTEAFF. As DNA, the CDR3 is TGTGCCAGCAGTTATACCGGGACACTTAACACTGAAGCTTTCTTT.

Points on this clone: At one of its ends the junction is not consistent with the germline gene, which may arise from a read error. This rearrangement joins TRBV7-7 to TRBJ2-1; tentative D call: TRBD1 (8 bases). Germline V gives CDR1 SSHAT, CDR2 FNYEAQ (reference sequence). This CDR3 contains 14 residues. CDR3 DNA sequence: TGTGCTAGCAGCGCGGACAGGGAGGGGAATGAGCAGTTCTTC. Its translation: CASSADREGNEQFF.

The chain employs TRBV6-5 and TRBJ2-3, with D possibly being TRBD2 (6 bases). Germline V gene lookup returns CDR1 MNHEY and CDR2 SVGAGI. Trimming cost V 6 bases and J 5 bases, with 12 bases left between them. The CDR3 is 13 amino acids. The CDR3 protein is CASSRDSKDTQYF. The CDR3 DNA is TGTGCCAGCAGCCGGGACTCTAAAGATACGCAGTATTTT.

This clone was recorded once. V gene TRBV7-9 combines with J gene TRBJ2-1, with 7 positions matching TRBD1. Germline V gives CDR1 SEHNR, CDR2 FQNEAQ (reference sequence). The CDR3 runs to 14 residues. V was pared by 1 base and J by 3 bases, with 0 bases of the junction left unmatched. The CDR3 DNA follows: TGTGCCAGCAGCTTAGGGACAGGCTACAATGAGCAGTTCTTC. It specifies CASSLGTGYNEQFF.

The chain uses TRBV28 and TRBJ2-7; the D is unclear. CDR1 is MDHEN and CDR2 is SYDVKM in the germline V gene. CDR3 length: 13 amino acids. V was trimmed by 6 bases and J by 2 bases, leaving 11 bases between them. CDR3 bases: TGTGCCAGCAGCGGTAATGTGGCCTACGAGCAGTACTTC. Its translation: CASSGNVAYEQYF.

CDR3 protein: CARSLGGRGTEAFF. The CDR3 region has the DNA TGTGCCAGAAGCTTGGGGGGGCGAGGAACTGAAGCTTTCTTT. The V and J genes are TRBV5-3 and TRBJ1-1, with TRBD1 as a possible D gene (6 bases). TRBV5-3 is noted as an ORF with a role that remains uncertain. CDR3 size: 14 residues. V lost 0 bases, J lost 5 bases, and 11 bases lay in between.

The chain uses TRBV7-2 and TRBJ1-1; weak D call: TRBD1 (6 bases). CDR1 and CDR2 (germline): SGHTA, FQGNSA. The CDR3 has 15 residues. The V end was cut by 0 bases, the J end by 4 bases, with 12 bases between. Here the CDR3 reads CASSLAKVGGTEAFF. CDR3 coding DNA: TGTGCCAGCAGCTTAGCGAAGGTAGGGGGCACTGAAGCTTTCTTT.

The count of this clone is one. The V and J genes are TRBV29-1 and TRBJ1-1, with D unresolved. The CDR3 consists of 12 residues. Germline CDR1 is SQVTM and CDR2 is ANQGSEA. V dropped 3 bases and J dropped 8 bases, with 13 bases sitting between them. CDR3 region: CSVDDAGGEAFF. DNA for the CDR3: TGCAGCGTTGATGACGCGGGTGGGGAAGCTTTCTTT.

The V and J genes are TRBV18 and TRBJ1-1; D is unresolved. This CDR3 comprises 12 residues. The germline V gene has CDR1 KGHSH and CDR2 LQKENI. V was pared by 5 bases and J by 4 bases, with 8 bases between. The CDR3 loop is CASSDSATEAFF. The CDR3 DNA follows: TGTGCCAGCTCAGACTCGGCCACTGAAGCTTTCTTT.